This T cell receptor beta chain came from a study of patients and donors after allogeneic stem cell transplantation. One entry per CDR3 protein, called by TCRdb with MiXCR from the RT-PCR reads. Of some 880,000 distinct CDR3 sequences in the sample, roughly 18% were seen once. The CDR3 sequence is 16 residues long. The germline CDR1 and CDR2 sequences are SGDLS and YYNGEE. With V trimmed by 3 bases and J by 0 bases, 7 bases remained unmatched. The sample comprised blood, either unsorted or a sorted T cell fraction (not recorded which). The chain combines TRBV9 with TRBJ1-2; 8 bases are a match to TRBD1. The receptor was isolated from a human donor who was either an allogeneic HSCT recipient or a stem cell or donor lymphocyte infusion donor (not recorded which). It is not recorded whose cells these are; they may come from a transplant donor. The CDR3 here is CASSGRQGKTNYGYTF. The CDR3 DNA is TGTGCCAGCAGCGGGAGACAGGGGAAAACTAACTATGGCTACACCTTC.